This is a list of T cell receptor beta chains from one sample in a study of T cell clones after liver transplantation. Clones were sequenced by immunoSEQ multiplex PCR, and TCRdb holds only the in-frame ones, with some missing. The data contain 95,000 to 110,000 clones, approximately 78% of them singletons. The source was CD4+ T cells from blood, collected before liver transplant. Every receptor here comes from a human donor who received a liver transplant. CDR3s include the opening cysteine and the closing phenylalanine or tryptophan. The D gene is left open where the match is weak. Not every row has a clone size; where given, it reads once, few, many or a size class.

d_call | j_call | clone_size | v_call | cdr3_aa | cdr3_nt
. | TRBJ2-6 | . | TRBV30 | CAWAPVSSGANVLTF | TGTGCCTGGGCCCCCGTAAGCTCTGGGGCCAACGTCCTGACTTTC
. | TRBJ1-3 | . | TRBV2 | CASRADRGNTIYF | TGTGCCAGCAGAGCAGACAGAGGAAACACCATATATTTT
TRBD1 | TRBJ1-2 | . | TRBV5-1 | CASSPGDSGNYGYTF | TGCGCCAGCAGCCCAGGGGACAGCGGGAACTATGGCTACACCTTC
. | TRBJ2-5 | . | TRBV7-8 | CASTPTGELLETQYF | TGTGCCAGCACCCCTACGGGGGAGTTATTAGAGACCCAGTACTTC
TRBD1 | TRBJ1-5 | . | TRBV2 | CASSEEGTGGQPQHF | TGTGCCAGCAGTGAAGAAGGGACAGGGGGTCAGCCCCAGCATTTT
TRBD2 | TRBJ2-7 | once | TRBV30 | CAWSVLPAGEYEQYF | TGTGCCTGGAGTGTACTCCCAGCGGGAGAGTACGAGCAGTACTTC
TRBD1 | TRBJ2-5 | once | TRBV29-1 | CSMTGAKTQYF | TGCAGCATGACAGGGGCGAAGACCCAGTACTTC
. | TRBJ1-5 | . | TRBV6-5 | CASSKSLGRLQPQHF | TGTGCCAGCAGTAAGTCCTTGGGGCGTTTGCAGCCCCAGCATTTT
. | TRBJ2-5 | . | TRBV7-2 | CASRHPRETQYF | TGTGCCAGCAGGCACCCCCGAGAGACCCAGTACTTC
TRBD1 | TRBJ1-3 | once | TRBV7-9 | CASSLQGARGNTIYF | TGTGCCAGCAGCCTACAGGGGGCGCGTGGAAACACCATATATTTT
. | TRBJ2-3 | once | TRBV4-2 | CASSQDGTNTDTQYF | TGTGCCAGCAGCCAAGATGGGACAAACACAGATACGCAGTATTTT
. | TRBJ1-2 | . | TRBV28 | CASSFELGGASDYGYTF | TGTGCCAGCAGTTTCGAGTTGGGGGGCGCTTCGGACTATGGCTACACCTTC
TRBD1 | TRBJ2-7 | . | TRBV5-1 | CASSSGTASSYEQYF | TGCGCCAGCAGCTCCGGGACAGCTTCATCCTACGAGCAGTACTTC
. | TRBJ1-5 | few | TRBV28 | CASTSQGPSHQPQHF | TGTGCCAGCACTTCCCAGGGCCCCTCCCACCAGCCCCAGCATTTT
. | TRBJ2-3 | . | TRBV5-1 | CASSLARGRGDTQYF | TGCGCCAGCAGCTTGGCCCGTGGGAGGGGGGATACGCAGTATTTT
TRBD1 | TRBJ2-7 | . | TRBV27 | CASSSRQGASGYEQYF | TGTGCCAGCAGTTCCCGACAGGGGGCATCGGGCTACGAGCAGTACTTC
TRBD2 | TRBJ2-1 | . | TRBV28 | CASKSTSPNEQFF | TGTGCCAGCAAATCGACTAGCCCCAATGAGCAGTTCTTC
. | TRBJ2-7 | few | TRBV11-3 | CASSFSGQAYEQYF | TGTGCCAGCAGCTTCAGCGGGCAGGCCTACGAGCAGTACTTC
TRBD2 | TRBJ2-7 | . | TRBV5-4 | CATGLAGPYEQYF | TGTGCCACCGGCCTAGCGGGGCCATACGAGCAGTACTTC
. | TRBJ2-7 | . | TRBV5-4 | CASSQADGSYEQYF | TGTGCCAGCAGCCAAGCAGACGGTTCCTACGAGCAGTACTTC
TRBD2 | TRBJ2-1 | . | TRBV6-5 | CASKKELAINEQFF | TGTGCCAGCAAGAAAGAACTAGCGATCAATGAGCAGTTCTTC
TRBD2 | TRBJ2-5 | . | TRBV7-3 | CASSRTNGGYQETQYF | TGTGCCAGCAGCCGGACGAACGGGGGGTATCAAGAGACCCAGTACTTC
. | TRBJ1-6 | . | TRBV7-9 | CASSLVGAGINSPLHF | TGTGCCAGCAGCTTAGTGGGGGCAGGGATTAATTCACCCCTCCACTTT
. | TRBJ1-4 | . | TRBV7-2 | CASSRGRSNEKLFF | TGTGCCAGCAGCCGGGGTCGGAGTAATGAAAAACTGTTTTTT
. | TRBJ1-6 | few | TRBV5-1 | CASSVDREARNSPLHF | TGCGCCAGCAGCGTGGACAGAGAGGCACGTAATTCACCCCTCCACTTT
. | TRBJ1-2 | . | TRBV7-8 | CASSSSSYGYTF | TGTGCCAGCAGCTCCAGTTCCTATGGCTACACCTTC
. | TRBJ2-7 | . | TRBV6-1 | CASTTDRPPYEQYF | TGTGCCAGCACTACTGACAGGCCCCCCTACGAGCAGTACTTC
TRBD1 | TRBJ2-7 | . | TRBV5-1 | CASSGTGSEQYF | TGCGCCAGCAGCGGGACAGGTAGCGAGCAGTACTTC
TRBD1 | TRBJ2-2 | . | TRBV5-4 | CASSLPPGQMSGELFF | TGTGCCAGCAGCTTGCCTCCGGGACAGATGAGCGGGGAGCTGTTTTTT
. | TRBJ1-1 | . | TRBV7-2 | CASSLNPGSSKAFF | TGTGCCAGCAGCTTAAATCCGGGGTCTTCTAAAGCTTTCTTT
. | TRBJ2-7 | . | TRBV11-1 | CASSLVDRLYEQYF | TGTGCCAGCAGCTTAGTCGACAGGCTCTACGAGCAGTACTTC
TRBD1 | TRBJ2-1 | . | TRBV7-9 | CASSPTARDRGGSNEQFF | TGTGCCAGCAGCCCAACCGCCCGCGACAGGGGAGGAAGCAATGAGCAGTTCTTC
. | TRBJ1-6 | few | TRBV6-1 | CASIEGQNSPLHF | TGTGCCAGCATTGAGGGCCAGAATTCACCCCTCCACTTT
. | TRBJ2-1 | . | TRBV27 | CASSLGRSYNEQFF | TGTGCCAGCAGTTTGGGACGGTCCTACAATGAGCAGTTCTTC
TRBD1 | TRBJ1-2 | . | TRBV19 | CASKTHAGGYGYTF | TGTGCCAGTAAAACTCATGCAGGGGGCTATGGCTACACCTTC
TRBD1 | TRBJ2-2 | once | TRBV6-1 | CASSIDRGTGELFF | TGTGCCAGCAGTATTGACAGGGGCACCGGGGAGCTGTTTTTT
. | TRBJ2-7 | . | TRBV28 | CASRAGTAAYEQYF | TGTGCCAGCAGAGCCGGGACCGCCGCCTACGAGCAGTACTTC